These 5 T cell receptor beta chains came from one sample sequenced in a study of cytomegalovirus exposure and HLA in healthy donors. Amplification used 60 Vbeta primers and 13 Jbeta primers. Sequenced by immunoSEQ multiplex PCR; TCRdb stores in-frame clones only, minus some. The data show more than 200,000 clones, around 80% seen once. Sequencing was done on a sample of PBMCs. These receptors came from a man in his forties in good health and CMV-seropositive.

The chain is built from TRBV19 and TRBJ1-1, with D perhaps TRBD1 (5 bases). The length of the CDR3 is 13 residues. The V end lost 3 bases, the J end lost 6 bases, and 11 bases lay between the germline ends. Germline CDR1 is LNHDA and CDR2 is SQIVND (reference sequence). The CDR3 loop reads CASSMVRDSEAFF. CDR3 bases: TGTGCCAGTAGTATGGTACGGGACTCTGAAGCTTTCTTT. The whole variable domain, remainder taken from reference TRBV19 and TRBJ1-1, is DGGITQSPKYLFRKEGQNVTLSCEQNLNHDAMYWYRQDPGQGLRLIYYSQIVNDFQKGDIAEGYSVSREKKESFPLTVTSAQKNPTAFYLCASSMVRDSEAFFGQGTRLTVV.

The chain carries TRBV30 and TRBJ2-5; 8 bases are shared with TRBD1. Trimming took 1 base from V and 9 from J; bases not matched to a gene: 10. Looked up from germline, CDR1 is GTSNPN and CDR2 is SVGIG (reference sequence). This CDR3 contains 14 residues. CDR3 nucleotide sequence: TGTGCCTGGAGTGGGACAGGGACACCGGTCGCCCAGTACTTC. This gives the protein CAWSGTGTPVAQYF.

This clone was found once. The chain combines TRBV9 with TRBJ2-3; 7 positions agree with TRBD2. J was trimmed by 11 bases and V by 0 bases; bases with no gene match: 9. Germline V gene lookup returns CDR1 SGDLS and CDR2 YYNGEE. The CDR3 extends over 14 amino acids. The CDR3 DNA reads as TGTGCCAGCAGCGTAGTGGGGGGGGACGGCCGGCAGTATTTT. Its protein product is CASSVVGGDGRQYF.

In this sample, this clone turned up once. The genes are TRBV7-6 and TRBJ2-1; 12 nucleotides align to TRBD2. The CDR3 runs 18 residues. Trimming cost V 2 bases and J 5 bases; bases outside gene matches: 10. CDR1 and CDR2 from the germline V gene are SGHVS and FNYEAQ. CDR3 DNA: TGTGCCAGCAGCTTACGGCTAGCGGGAGGGCCGGGGAACAATGAGCAGTTCTTC. Residues: CASSLRLAGGPGNNEQFF.

The chain joins TRBV11-3 to TRBJ2-3; TRBD1 aligns across 9 bases. The CDR3 contains 16 residues. The V gene end was trimmed by 1 base and the J gene end by 0 bases; junction bases not matched to a gene: 2. CDR1 is SGHNT and CDR2 is YENEEA in the germline V gene. This CDR3 is CASSLGTGVSTDTQYF. CDR3 nucleotide sequence: TGTGCCAGCAGCTTAGGGACAGGGGTTAGCACAGATACGCAGTATTTT.